The T cell receptor (beta chain) under discussion was sequenced for a study of blood T cells in healthy people across ages (dated by TCRdb to between 2014 and 2017). Turning to the overall study: Template switching captured roughly one uniquely barcoded TCR beta cDNA molecule per two T cells in model experiments. Using deep sequencing normalized with unique cDNA molecular identifiers, the study measured how TCR beta repertoire diversity changes with age. Four age groups were formed from the donors: young (average around 15 years), middle-aged (approximately 41), aged (62) and long-lived (approximately 78). The study analyzed two additional independent replicas of 1 million unique cDNA reads from the same blood draw for two donors, one aged 18 to 29 and one aged 80 or older. To avoid experimental bias, donors of different ages were randomly spread across the sequencing lanes. The full study reports these points: Conclusive comparison of naive and antigen-experienced compartments was prevented by the profiling of bulk unsorted PBMCs. Observed TCR beta diversity per million T cells fell roughly linearly with age, and a significant reduction was already apparent by age around 44. Compared with the aged group, the long-lived group had more naive CD4+ T cells, fewer expanded clones and increased TCR diversity, suggesting age selection. Donor CMV infection status was unknown, potentially confounding age-related changes in expanded clonotypes. Estimates of total diversity based on one million sequenced T cells were considered lower bounds and underestimates. The percentage of naive T cells measured by flow cytometry correlated strongly with observed TCR beta diversity.

Donors were around 37 systemically healthy Caucasian individuals from Russia aged 6 to 90 years. About 9.8 milliliters of peripheral blood were drawn from each donor into EDTA-treated Vacutainer tubes. Ficoll-Paque density-gradient centrifugation was used to isolate PBMCs, with at least 7 million obtained per sample. Trizol reagent was used to extract total RNA from the PBMCs, yielding at least 5 micrograms per sample. Naive CD45RAhigh/CD27high T cell percentages were measured by flow cytometry on a PBMC aliquot from every donor. To note about this clonotype: No antigen is known for it. There are no base qualities to consult, and no much larger clone falls within one base.

The germline V gene (reference sequence) supplies CDR1 LNHNV and CDR2 YYDKDF. Trimming takes 0 bases from V and 7 bases from J, and the germline ends sit 13 bases apart. The CDR3 holds 15 amino acids from the cysteine to the phenylalanine. Only CDR3 DNA remains: 45 bases, in frame from the first base. The library was prepared using 5' RACE. Data came from an Illumina HiSeq 2500. A second PCR of about 7 to 12 cycles was performed with a sample-barcoded 5' primer and a J-beta primer mix. A template-switch 5' adaptor carrying 12 random nucleotides introduced a unique molecular identifier onto each TCR beta cDNA molecule. Each sample yielded at least 3 million CDR3-containing paired-end reads. First-strand cDNA was synthesized from all RNA with the Mint cDNA synthesis kit, primed by a TRBC-specific oligonucleotide. Following uracil-DNA glycosylase treatment, a first 18-cycle PCR with universal primers M1SS and BC2_uni_R was performed on all cDNA. The study's own analysis went as follows. Normalization of each sample was performed by random selection of 1 million high-quality reads, each carrying a distinct molecular identifier. Instead of being binned into consensus sequences, reads with shared molecular identifiers were discarded. MiTCR, set to a Q25 quality threshold and the strictest error-elimination algorithm, was used for CDR3 identification, clonotype clustering and error correction. A nonparametric unseen species model with Euler transformation was used to estimate a lower bound on total TCR beta diversity. TCRdb took the public reads, trimmed them with fastp at Q25, ran MiXCR for clone calling and kept in-frame beta chains. Each CDR3 protein appears once, grouped with its most common genes and DNA. The V and J calls, along with clone size, are taken from TCRdb and not from the paper's own processing. Across this sample there are roughly 800,000 distinct CDR3 sequences, with roughly 60% seen only once. The top ten hold 20% to 25% of the sample.

The sample comprised blood. This chain is built from TRBV15 and TRBJ1-5, with an unclear D gene assignment. This TCR came from a man aged 30 to 45 in good health. At the DNA level, the sequence is TGTGCCACCAGCAGAGATGGCGGGGTTGGGCAGCCCCAGCATTTT. Translated, this is CATSRDGGVGQPQHF.